This T cell receptor beta chain is drawn from a study of shared clonotypes between healthy human individuals. Authors' processing steps: From ImmunoSEQ came sequences covering only the junction and carrying no quality scores, so filtering differed. The repertoire was sequenced with immunoSEQ multiplex PCR; TCRdb's copy has only in-frame clones and lacks some. V and J calls and clone size come straight from that table; D and trimming were deduced from the DNA. The sample yields roughly 500,000 clones, about four fifths seen once. This CDR3 is 12 amino acids long. Germline CDR1 SNHLY, CDR2 FYNNEI. J gave up 6 bases and V 6 bases, and 1 base lay outside the gene matches.

This receptor was identified in a woman in her thirties or forties in good health. Some clones in this sample may be carry-over from other donors' samples. The sample taken for sequencing was PBMCs. The chain has TRBV2 and TRBJ2-3; 9 bases are a match to TRBD2. CDR3 protein: CASRAGGDTQYF. The CDR3 bases are TGTGCCAGCAGAGCGGGAGGCGATACGCAGTATTTT.